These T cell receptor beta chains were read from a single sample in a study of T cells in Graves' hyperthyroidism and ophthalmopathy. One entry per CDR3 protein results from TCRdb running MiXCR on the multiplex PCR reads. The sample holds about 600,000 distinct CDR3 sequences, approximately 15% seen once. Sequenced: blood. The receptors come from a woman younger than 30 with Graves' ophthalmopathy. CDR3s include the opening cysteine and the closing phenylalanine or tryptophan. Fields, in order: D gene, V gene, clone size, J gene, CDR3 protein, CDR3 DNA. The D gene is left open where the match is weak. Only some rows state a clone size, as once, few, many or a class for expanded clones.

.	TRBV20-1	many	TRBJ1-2	CSATRRTGTHYGYTF	TGCAGTGCTACCCGGCGAACAGGGACTCACTATGGCTACACCTTC
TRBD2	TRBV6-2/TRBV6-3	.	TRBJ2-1	CASMRDYSYNEQFF	TGTGCCAGCATGAGGGACTACTCCTACAATGAGCAGTTCTTC
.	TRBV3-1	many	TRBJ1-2	CASSQKNRYYGYTF	TGTGCCAGCAGCCAAAAAAACCGGTACTATGGCTACACCTTC
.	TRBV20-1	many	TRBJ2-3	CSAGEQGTTYTQYF	TGCAGTGCGGGAGAACAGGGTACCACATATACGCAGTATTTT
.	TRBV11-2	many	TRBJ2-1	CASSLEGGRGAILNEQFF	TGTGCCAGCAGCTTAGAGGGGGGTCGGGGGGCTATTTTGAATGAGCAGTTCTTC
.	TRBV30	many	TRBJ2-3	CAWSETVWASTDTQYF	TGTGCCTGGAGTGAGACGGTATGGGCGAGCACAGATACGCAGTATTTT
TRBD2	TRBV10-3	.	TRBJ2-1	CAISGTSGPYNEQFF	TGTGCCATCAGTGGGACTAGCGGGCCCTACAATGAGCAGTTCTTC
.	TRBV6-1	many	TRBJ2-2	CASSPRGIGTGELFF	TGTGCCAGCAGCCCCCGGGGGATCGGCACCGGGGAGCTGTTTTTT
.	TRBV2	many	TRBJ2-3	CASSENWVWDTQYF	TGTGCCAGCAGTGAAAATTGGGTATGGGATACGCAGTATTTT
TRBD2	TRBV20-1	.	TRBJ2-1	CSAPGGLAGYNEQFF	TGCAGTGCTCCGGGGGGGCTAGCCGGATACAATGAGCAGTTCTTC
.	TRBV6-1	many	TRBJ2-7	CASRPLMGYEQYF	TGTGCCAGCAGACCTCTCATGGGGTACGAGCAGTACTTC
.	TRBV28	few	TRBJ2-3	CASSRAARTDTQYF	TGTGCCAGCAGTCGAGCGGCTCGCACAGATACGCAGTATTTT
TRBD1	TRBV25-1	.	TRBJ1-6	CASSSWDSNSPLHF	TGTGCCAGCAGTAGTTGGGACAGTAATTCACCCCTCCACTTT
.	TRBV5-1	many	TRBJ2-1	CASSLRPAEQFF	TGCGCCAGCAGCTTGCGTCCCGCCGAGCAGTTCTTC
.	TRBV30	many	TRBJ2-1	CAWSVGVNNEQFF	TGTGCCTGGAGTGTAGGGGTCAATAATGAGCAGTTCTTC
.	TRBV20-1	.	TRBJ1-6	CSARDLAWGTNSPLHF	TGCAGTGCTAGAGATCTTGCATGGGGAACTAATTCACCCCTCCACTTT
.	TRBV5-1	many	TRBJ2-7	CASHPGPLLYEQYF	TGCGCCAGCCACCCGGGACCTCTCCTCTACGAGCAGTACTTC
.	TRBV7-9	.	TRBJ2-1	CASSFYMEPYSNEQFF	TGTGCCAGCAGCTTTTACATGGAACCCTACTCAAATGAGCAGTTCTTC
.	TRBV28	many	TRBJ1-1	CASSNQGNLNTEAFF	TGTGCCAGCAGCAATCAGGGGAACTTGAACACTGAAGCTTTCTTT
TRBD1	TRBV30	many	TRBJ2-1	CAWSTGGENEQFF	TGTGCCTGGAGTACAGGGGGCGAAAATGAGCAGTTCTTC
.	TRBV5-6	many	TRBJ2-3	CASSSGLGSTDTQYF	TGTGCCAGCAGCTCGGGACTGGGAAGCACAGATACGCAGTATTTT
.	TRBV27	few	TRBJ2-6	CASSLIAGANVLTF	TGTGCCAGCAGTTTAATAGCTGGGGCCAACGTCCTGACTTTC
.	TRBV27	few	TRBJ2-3	CASSPEPLRGHTQYF	TGTGCCAGCAGTCCCGAGCCCCTACGGGGCCATACGCAGTATTTT
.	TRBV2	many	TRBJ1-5	CASRALFSGQPQHF	TGTGCCAGCAGGGCCCTCTTCAGTGGTCAGCCCCAGCATTTT
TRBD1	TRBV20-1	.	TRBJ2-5	CSARRDRREAQYF	TGCAGTGCTAGAAGGGACAGAAGAGAGGCCCAGTACTTC
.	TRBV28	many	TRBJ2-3	CASSSGAASSTDTQYF	TGTGCCAGCAGTTCGGGGGCCGCCTCTAGCACAGATACGCAGTATTTT
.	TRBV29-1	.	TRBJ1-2	CSVVGQFYGYTF	TGCAGCGTTGTCGGGCAGTTTTATGGCTACACCTTC
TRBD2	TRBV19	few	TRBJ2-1	CASNSGRALRNNEQFF	TGTGCCAGTAACAGCGGGAGGGCCCTCAGGAATAATGAGCAGTTCTTC
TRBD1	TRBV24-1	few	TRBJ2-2	CATRDRATGELFF	TGTGCCACTCGGGACAGGGCCACCGGGGAGCTGTTTTTT
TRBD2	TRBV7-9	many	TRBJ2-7	CASSAGTSGSHEQYF	TGTGCCAGCAGCGCCGGGACTAGCGGGAGTCACGAGCAGTACTTC
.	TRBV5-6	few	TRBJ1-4	CASSLDKGIHEKLFF	TGTGCCAGCAGCTTGGATAAGGGCATTCATGAAAAACTGTTTTTT
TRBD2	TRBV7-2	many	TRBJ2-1	CASSSSGRDNEQFF	TGTGCCAGCAGCTCAAGCGGGAGGGACAATGAGCAGTTCTTC
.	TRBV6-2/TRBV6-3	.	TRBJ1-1	CASTDGWTAFF	TGTGCCAGCACCGATGGATGGACGGCTTTCTTT
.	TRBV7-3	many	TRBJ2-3	CASGGLFGTDTQYF	TGTGCCAGCGGGGGACTTTTCGGCACAGATACGCAGTATTTT
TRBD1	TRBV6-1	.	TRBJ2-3	CASRPADRPGTDTQYF	TGTGCCAGCAGACCCGCGGACAGGCCTGGCACAGATACGCAGTATTTT
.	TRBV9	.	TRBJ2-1	CASSVTTSTEQFF	TGTGCCAGCAGCGTAACTACTAGCACTGAGCAGTTCTTC
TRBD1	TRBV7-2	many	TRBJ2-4	CASSKWTGGNIQYF	TGTGCCAGCAGCAAATGGACAGGGGGGAACATTCAGTACTTC
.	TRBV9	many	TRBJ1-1	CASSVVGGSNTEAFF	TGTGCCAGCAGCGTAGTTGGGGGATCGAACACTGAAGCTTTCTTT
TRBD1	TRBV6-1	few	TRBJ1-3	CASSNQGALGNTIYF	TGTGCCAGCAGCAACCAGGGGGCTCTTGGAAACACCATATATTTT
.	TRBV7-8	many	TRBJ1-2	CASSFRKPGTSGNYGYTF	TGTGCCAGCAGCTTTAGGAAGCCGGGGACATCGGGCAACTATGGCTACACCTTC
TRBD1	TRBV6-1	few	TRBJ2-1	CASSRPPGQGYNEQFF	TGTGCCAGCTCGCGGCCCCCGGGACAGGGCTACAATGAGCAGTTCTTC
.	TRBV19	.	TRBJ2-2	CASRSIGTGELFF	TGTGCCAGTAGGAGTATCGGTACCGGGGAGCTGTTTTTT
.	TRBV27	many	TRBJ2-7	CASSLSLLAAYEQYF	TGTGCCAGCAGTTTATCGCTCCTAGCAGCCTACGAGCAGTACTTC
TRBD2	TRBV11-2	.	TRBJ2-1	CASRPLAGINNEQFF	TGTGCCAGCAGGCCTCTAGCGGGCATAAACAATGAGCAGTTCTTC
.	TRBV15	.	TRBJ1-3	CATSRDRGMGNTIYF	TGTGCCACCAGCAGAGATCGGGGGATGGGAAACACCATATATTTT
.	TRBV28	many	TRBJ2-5	CASSRTRGQETQYF	TGTGCCAGCAGTCGGACTCGGGGCCAAGAGACCCAGTACTTC
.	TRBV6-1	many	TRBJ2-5	CASSEFGAAQETQYF	TGTGCCAGCAGTGAGTTTGGTGCAGCCCAAGAGACCCAGTACTTC
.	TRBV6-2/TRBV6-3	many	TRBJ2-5	CASSYSSGPQSTQYF	TGTGCCAGCAGTTACTCTTCGGGGCCCCAGTCGACCCAGTACTTC
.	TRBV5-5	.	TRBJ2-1	CASSLGQRPYNEQFF	TGTGCCAGCAGCTTGGGTCAGCGACCCTACAATGAGCAGTTCTTC
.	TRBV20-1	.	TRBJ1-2	CSAREVTWGAYGYTF	TGCAGTGCTAGAGAGGTGACATGGGGGGCCTATGGCTACACCTTC
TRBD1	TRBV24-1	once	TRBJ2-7	CATSAPGTGTYEQYF	TGTGCCACCAGTGCCCCCGGGACAGGAACTTACGAGCAGTACTTC
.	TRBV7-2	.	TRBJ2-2	CASSGWGGPTLTGELFF	TGTGCCAGCAGCGGCTGGGGGGGGCCTACTTTGACCGGGGAGCTGTTTTTT
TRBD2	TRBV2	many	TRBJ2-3	CASSEGTSGRTDTQYF	TGTGCCAGCAGTGAAGGGACTAGCGGTCGCACAGATACGCAGTATTTT
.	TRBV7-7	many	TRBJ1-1	CASSLTPGEQAFF	TGTGCTAGCAGCCTAACGCCGGGCGAGCAAGCTTTCTTT